This is a list of T cell receptor beta chains from one sample in a study of T cells after yellow fever vaccination. TCRdb passed the 5' RACE reads through MiXCR, listing each CDR3 protein once. The sample comprises 450,000 to 600,000 distinct CDR3 sequences, about 15% of which are singletons, and 17% rests with the top ten. The source was PBMCs, collected less than 6 days after the first yellow fever vaccination. The receptors shown here come from a man aged 18 to 29 who received the YFV17D yellow fever vaccine. The CDR3 runs from the conserved cysteine through the conserved F or W. Fields, in order: V gene, clone size, J gene, D gene, CDR3 DNA, CDR3 protein. The D gene is left open where the match is weak. The size field is filled for only some rows; it gives once, few, many or a size class.

>TRBV9|-|TRBJ2-5|TRBD2
TGTGCCAGCAGCTCCGGGCGTGGGACGGCCGGGGGGGAGACCCAGTACTTC
CASSSGRGTAGGETQYF
>TRBV7-6|few|TRBJ2-5|-
TGTGCCAGCAGCTTAAGCCTGGGCCAAGAGACCCAGTACTTC
CASSLSLGQETQYF
>TRBV6-1|many|TRBJ2-5|-
TGTGCCAGCAGTGTAACCCAGGCCAGGGGCGGAGAGACCCAGTACTTC
CASSVTQARGGETQYF
>TRBV28|-|TRBJ2-2|-
TGTGCCAGCAGTTTAGGCGGGGTTCTTGTCGGGGAGCTGTTTTTT
CASSLGGVLVGELFF
>TRBV6-2/TRBV6-3|-|TRBJ1-6|TRBD1
TGTGCCAGCAGTTTAGGGACAGGGGGCAGTTCACCCCTCCACTTT
CASSLGTGGSSPLHF
>TRBV4-1|few|TRBJ2-1|TRBD2
TGCGCCAGCAGCCACAACCTCGGGGGGGCGTGGGAGCAGTTCTTC
CASSHNLGGAWEQFF
>TRBV5-1|-|TRBJ2-3|TRBD1
TGCGCCAGCAGCCTTAGGGGGACAGGGCCCACAGATACGCAGTATTTT
CASSLRGTGPTDTQYF
>TRBV12-3/TRBV12-4|few|TRBJ1-1|-
TGTGCCAGCACCCTGACAGGAGAAGTTAAAGCTTTCTTT
CASTLTGEVKAFF
>TRBV7-7|-|TRBJ2-5|TRBD1
TGTGCCAGCGGAATAGGGGGCGCGGTAGAGACCCAGTACTTC
CASGIGGAVETQYF
>TRBV20-1|many|TRBJ1-4|-
TGCAGTGCTAGAGTCACGGCAGGGCCTAATGAAAAACTGTTTTTT
CSARVTAGPNEKLFF
>TRBV20-1|few|TRBJ1-2|TRBD1
TGCAGTGCTAGGGGTACTGGGACAGAACCAACTAACTATGGCTACACCTTC
CSARGTGTEPTNYGYTF
>TRBV20-1|many|TRBJ2-1|-
TGCAGTGCAAGACGGGGCCCCGCTACAAATGAGCAGTTCTTC
CSARRGPATNEQFF
>TRBV20-1|-|TRBJ2-2|TRBD1
TGCAGTGCTAAAGATCAAAGGGGGCCCGCCGGGGAGCTGTTTTTT
CSAKDQRGPAGELFF
>TRBV7-2|-|TRBJ2-7|TRBD2
TGTGCCAGCAGCTTATATAGCGGGGAGTACGAGCAGTACTTC
CASSLYSGEYEQYF
>TRBV7-8|-|TRBJ2-6|TRBD1
TGTGCCAGCAGCTTAGGGACTCCGGGACAGGGACTCTCTGGGGCCAACGTCCTGACTTTC
CASSLGTPGQGLSGANVLTF
>TRBV7-2|few|TRBJ2-1|TRBD1
TGTGCCAGCAGCTACGACAGGGGGACCTACAATGAGCAGTTCTTC
CASSYDRGTYNEQFF
>TRBV6-5|-|TRBJ2-5|-
TGTGCCAGCAGTTACCCAGGGCAAGAGACCCAGTACTTC
CASSYPGQETQYF
>TRBV6-5|few|TRBJ2-3|-
TGTGCCAGCAGTTCCGCCGGACAGCAGGGGACAGATACGCAGTATTTT
CASSSAGQQGTDTQYF
>TRBV11-3|few|TRBJ1-1|-
TGTGCCAGCAGCTTCACAGCGTCCACTGAAGCTTTCTTT
CASSFTASTEAFF
>TRBV12-3/TRBV12-4|few|TRBJ1-5|-
TGTGCCAGCAGTCCCGACGGTCAGCCCCAGCATTTT
CASSPDGQPQHF
>TRBV3-1|-|TRBJ1-5|-
TGTGCCAGCAGCCAAGGGGGCGGAGTTGGCAATCAGCCCCAGCATTTT
CASSQGGGVGNQPQHF
>TRBV7-8|-|TRBJ2-7|TRBD2
TGTGCCAGCAGCTTAACCGGGACTAGCGGGGTCGAGCAGTACTTC
CASSLTGTSGVEQYF